A selection of T cell receptor beta chains follows, all from one sample in a study of cytomegalovirus exposure and HLA in healthy donors. Sequencing used immunoSEQ multiplex PCR; TCRdb keeps in-frame clones, though not all of them. The table has about 120,000 clones, 80% seen once. Source material: PBMCs. These receptors were obtained from a man in his fifties or sixties in good health and CMV-seronegative. Both conserved end residues are part of each CDR3. Fields, in order: D gene, V gene, J gene, clone size, CDR3 DNA, CDR3 protein. D genes are given only for firm matches. Size tells how often a clone was seen (once, few, many) or the class of an expanded clone, and some rows leave it out.

NA	TRBV14	TRBJ1-3	NA	TGTGCCAGCAGCCAAGCCGGGACTACCCCTATAAACACCATATATTTT	CASSQAGTTPINTIYF
TRBD1	TRBV29-1	TRBJ1-1	NA	TGCAGCTCAAATCCCTTTCCGGGACAGGGGCCATCGACTGAAGCTTTCTTT	CSSNPFPGQGPSTEAFF
NA	TRBV9	TRBJ1-1	NA	TGTGCCAGCAGCGTAGACGCGGGGGGGGGCGCTTTCTTT	CASSVDAGGGAFF
NA	TRBV7-9	TRBJ2-5	NA	TGTGCCAGCAGCTTTGGGCTTCCACCATTCCAAGAGACCCAGTACTTC	CASSFGLPPFQETQYF
NA	TRBV7-2	TRBJ1-4	NA	TGTGCCAGCAGCTTAAATGGAGGTGAAAATGAAAAACTGTTTTTT	CASSLNGGENEKLFF
TRBD1	TRBV5-8	TRBJ1-1	NA	TGTGCCAGCAGCACCGGACAGGGATGGGTGGAAGCTTTCTTT	CASSTGQGWVEAFF
TRBD1	TRBV28	TRBJ1-3	NA	TGTGCCAGCAGTTTCCGGACAGGGGTTAGCTCTGGAAACACCATATATTTT	CASSFRTGVSSGNTIYF
TRBD2	TRBV7-3	TRBJ2-3	NA	TGTGCCAGCAGCGTTAGCGGGGGCACAGATACGCAGTATTTT	CASSVSGGTDTQYF
NA	TRBV7-8	TRBJ1-4	NA	TGTGCCAGTAATGGCCGGGAGGAGGAAAAACTGTTTTTT	CASNGREEEKLFF
NA	TRBV7-6	TRBJ1-3	NA	TGTGCCAGCAGCCCGCGCTCTGGAAACACCATATATTTT	CASSPRSGNTIYF
NA	TRBV5-3	TRBJ1-3	few	TGTGCCAGAAGCTTGGTCAGGTACCACTCTGGAAACACCATATATTTT	CARSLVRYHSGNTIYF
NA	TRBV5-4	TRBJ1-1	NA	TGTGCCAGCAGCTCGGCCCAGGGGAGGAACACTGAAGCTTTCTTT	CASSSAQGRNTEAFF
NA	TRBV7-9	TRBJ2-1	NA	TGTGCCAGCAGCTTAGCGGGAGGTATGGCCTACAATGAGCAGTTCTTC	CASSLAGGMAYNEQFF
NA	TRBV19	TRBJ1-2	NA	TGTGCCAGTCGGACAGCCTATGGCTACACCTTC	CASRTAYGYTF
TRBD1	TRBV29-1	TRBJ1-1	NA	TGCAGCGTTGTCAGGCAGGGGGACACTGAAGCTTTCTTT	CSVVRQGDTEAFF
NA	TRBV5-4	TRBJ1-1	NA	TGTGCCAGCAGCTTGAGCGGCCTGGGTGAAGCTTTCTTT	CASSLSGLGEAFF
TRBD1	TRBV5-1	TRBJ1-2	NA	TGCGCCAGCAGCCCGGGACAGGGCTATGGCTACACCTTC	CASSPGQGYGYTF
NA	TRBV5-4	TRBJ1-5	NA	TGTGCCAGCAGCTTTACAGGGTTGGGTCAGCCCCAGCATTTT	CASSFTGLGQPQHF
NA	TRBV10-2	TRBJ2-3	NA	TGCGCCAGCCACGGAGGGGATACGCAGTATTTT	CASHGGDTQYF
TRBD1	TRBV5-1	TRBJ1-2	once	TGCGCCAGCAGCTTGAGACAGGGATTTCGGGCGAACTATGGCTACCCCTTC	CASSLRQGFRANYGYPF
NA	TRBV28	TRBJ1-2	NA	TGTGCCACCATCCGAGGGCAGGGACAAACTAACTTCGCCTTC	CATIRGQGQTNFAF
TRBD1	TRBV6-5	TRBJ1-2	NA	TGTGCCACCTACAGGGGCGCTGACTATGGCTACACCTTC	CATYRGADYGYTF
TRBD1	TRBV28	TRBJ2-5	NA	TGTGCCAGCAGTTTTTCCAGGGACAGCCAAGAGACCCAGTACTTC	CASSFSRDSQETQYF
NA	TRBV7-2	TRBJ2-4	NA	TGTGCCAGCAGCCAGGCCCTAGCCAAAAACATTCAGTACTTC	CASSQALAKNIQYF
TRBD1	TRBV5-1	TRBJ2-2	NA	TGCGCCAGCAGCTTGGTTAGGGGGCCCGGGGAGCTGTTTTTT	CASSLVRGPGELFF
NA	TRBV19	TRBJ1-1	NA	TGTGCCAGTACCCCCAATAGTTTTCCCGAGGGGAACACTGAAGCTTTCTTT	CASTPNSFPEGNTEAFF
NA	TRBV9	TRBJ2-7	few	TGTGCCAGCAGCCCCCAAGTGGCCTCCTACGAGCAGTACTTC	CASSPQVASYEQYF
TRBD2	TRBV10-1	TRBJ2-3	once	TGCGCCAGCATAACGACTAGCGGGAGGGCCAGTCCCACAGATACGCAGTATTTT	CASITTSGRASPTDTQYF
NA	TRBV27	TRBJ2-7	NA	TGTGCCAGCAGCCGGGAGCCGGGTACCTACGAGCAGTACTTC	CASSREPGTYEQYF